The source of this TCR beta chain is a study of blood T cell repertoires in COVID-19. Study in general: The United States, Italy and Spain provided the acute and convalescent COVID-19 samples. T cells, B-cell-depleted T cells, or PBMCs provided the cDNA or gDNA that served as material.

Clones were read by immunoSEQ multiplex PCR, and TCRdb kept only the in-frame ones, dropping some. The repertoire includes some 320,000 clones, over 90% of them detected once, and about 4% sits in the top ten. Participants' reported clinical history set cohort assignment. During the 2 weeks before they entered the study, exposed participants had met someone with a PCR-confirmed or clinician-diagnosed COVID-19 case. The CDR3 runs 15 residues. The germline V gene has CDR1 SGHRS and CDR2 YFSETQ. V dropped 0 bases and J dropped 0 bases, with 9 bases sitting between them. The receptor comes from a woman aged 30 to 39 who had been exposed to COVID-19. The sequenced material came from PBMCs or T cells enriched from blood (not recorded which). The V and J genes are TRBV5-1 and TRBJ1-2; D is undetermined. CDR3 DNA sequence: TGCGCCAGCAGCTTGGGGAGACGATCTAACTATGGCTACACCTTC. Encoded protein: CASSLGRRSNYGYTF. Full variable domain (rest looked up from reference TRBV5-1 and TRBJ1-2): KAGVTQTPRYLIKTRGQQVTLSCSPISGHRSVSWYQQTPGQGLQFLFEYFSETQRNKGNFPGRFSGRQFSNSRSEMNVSTLELGDSALYLCASSLGRRSNYGYTFGSGTRLTVV.